Given below is one T cell receptor beta chain in context. As processed by the authors: Amplification of reference gene primers was used by the study to estimate nucleated cell counts. Measured with immunoSEQ multiplex PCR; TCRdb has only the in-frame clones, and not every one. That table furnishes V, J and clone size, whereas the DNA furnished D and trimming. The data show about 49,000 clones, about 90% seen once. V was clipped by 4 bases and J by 0 bases; unmatched bases: 12. The length of the CDR3 is 17 residues. From germline, CDR1 is SGHRS and CDR2 YFSETQ. The data were obtained in a study of blood T cell repertoires in COVID-19. Across the whole study: Acute and convalescent COVID-19 samples came from the United States, Italy and Spain. PBMCs, B-cell-depleted T cells, or T cells were the source of the cDNA or gDNA that made up the material.

The sequence derives from a man of 80 years or more with acute or convalescent COVID-19. Sequencing was performed on peripheral blood. V usage is TRBV5-1 and J usage is TRBJ1-1, with TRBD1 identical over 7 bases. The CDR3 DNA is TGCGCCAGCAGCCAGAAATGGACAGGAGATTTGAACACTGAAGCTTTCTTT. This sequence encodes CASSQKWTGDLNTEAFF. The full variable domain, with the rest looked up from reference TRBV5-1 and TRBJ1-1, is KAGVTQTPRYLIKTRGQQVTLSCSPISGHRSVSWYQQTPGQGLQFLFEYFSETQRNKGNFPGRFSGRQFSNSRSEMNVSTLELGDSALYLCASSQKWTGDLNTEAFFGQGTRLTVV.